These 24 T cell receptor beta chains came from one sample sequenced in a study of beta chain features in type 1 diabetes. The whole isolated RNA underwent reverse transcription, so sequencing captured expressed TCRB transcripts. Clones were read by immunoSEQ multiplex PCR, and TCRdb kept only the in-frame ones, dropping some. The sample lists roughly 250,000 clones, around 65% occurring once. What was sequenced was naive CD4+ T cells from blood. The receptor set was obtained from a man aged 25-40 years in good health.

The V call is TRBV6-6, the J call TRBJ2-1; 11 nucleotides align to TRBD2. Germline V lookup: CDR1 MNHNY, CDR2 SVGAGI (reference sequence). The CDR3 covers 15 residues. With V trimmed by 2 bases and J by 7 bases, 4 bases remained unmatched. The CDR3 spells CASSYVLAGGNEQFF. In nucleotides, the CDR3 is TGTGCCAGCAGTTACGTTCTAGCGGGAGGAAATGAGCAGTTCTTC.

This chain uses TRBV6-6 with TRBJ2-1; D is uncertain. Trimming stripped 0 bases from V and 4 bases from J, with 13 bases between. Looked up from germline, CDR1 is MNHNY and CDR2 is SVGAGI (reference sequence). The CDR3 covers 16 residues. The CDR3 loop is CASSYSARNDYNEQFF. CDR3 in DNA: TGTGCCAGCAGTTACTCGGCCCGGAACGATTACAATGAGCAGTTCTTC.

The table lists this clone with a few counts. J is TRBJ2-4 and V is TRBV10-3; 10 nucleotides align to TRBD2. The germline gives CDR1 ENHRY, CDR2 SYGVKD. J lost 0 bases, V lost 10 bases, and 9 bases had no gene match. This CDR3 region has 16 residues. CDR3 sequence: CATGSGGVQAKNIQYF. CDR3 DNA sequence: TGTGCCACCGGAAGCGGGGGGGTTCAAGCCAAAAACATTCAGTACTTC.

V usage is TRBV6-5 and J usage is TRBJ2-3, with D possibly called TRBD1 or TRBD2 (5 bases each). This CDR3 has 12 residues. V was trimmed by 8 bases and J by 4 bases, leaving 10 bases between them. The V gene's germline CDR1 is MNHEY and CDR2 SVGAGI. The CDR3 sequence: CASHRGADTQYF. The CDR3 DNA follows: TGTGCCAGCCATAGAGGGGCAGATACGCAGTATTTT.

This chain uses TRBV2 with TRBJ2-1, with D unresolved. Germline values: CDR1 SNHLY, CDR2 FYNNEI. This CDR3 is 12 amino acids long. V lost 5 bases, J lost 12 bases, and 14 bases lay in between. In nucleotides, the CDR3 is TGTGCCAGCAGTCAAACAGATACTGGGCAGTTCTTC. This sequence encodes CASSQTDTGQFF.

This clone has just a few counts. CDR3 sequence reads: CASLDRAKNIQYF. DNA for the CDR3: TGTGCCTCCCTGGACAGAGCCAAAAACATTCAGTACTTC. The chain joins TRBV30 to TRBJ2-4; a weak D match, TRBD1 (6 bases). V lost 7 bases and J lost 0, with 10 bases in between. There are 13 residues in the CDR3. From germline, CDR1 is GTSNPN and CDR2 SVGIG (reference sequence).

The chain uses TRBV25-1 and TRBJ2-3; D call uncertain. This CDR3 region has 11 residues. Trimming pared 3 bases from V and 6 bases from J, leaving 4 bases between. Germline CDR1 MGHDK, CDR2 SYGVNS. This chain's CDR3 is CASSDHDTQYF. The DNA of the CDR3 is TGTGCCAGCAGTGATCACGATACGCAGTATTTT.

The chain combines TRBV11-2 with TRBJ2-3; possibly TRBD2 for D (6 bases). CDR3 length: 16 amino acids. CDR1 is SGHAT and CDR2 is FQNNGV in the germline V gene. Trimming removed 1 base at V and 1 base at J, with 12 bases between. CDR3 sequence (DNA): TGTGCCAGCAGCTTAGTACTAGCCGGAGGCACAGATACGCAGTATTTT. This codes for CASSLVLAGGTDTQYF.

The chain uses TRBV30 and TRBJ1-6; 7 bases map to TRBD1. J lost 10 bases, V lost 2 bases, and 5 bases had no gene match. CDR1 is GTSNPN and CDR2 is SVGIG in the germline V gene (reference sequence). The CDR3 consists of 13 residues. This CDR3 is CAWSIGGESPLHF. The CDR3, as DNA: TGTGCCTGGAGTATAGGGGGCGAATCACCCCTCCACTTT.

The chain joins TRBV4-1 to TRBJ2-1, with D unresolved. Germline V gene lookup returns CDR1 MGHRA and CDR2 YSYEKL. The CDR3 is made up of 15 amino acids. Trimming removed 0 bases at V and 0 bases at J, with 6 bases between. The CDR3 spells CASSQDQSSYNEQFF. CDR3 coding DNA: TGCGCCAGCAGCCAAGACCAGAGCTCCTACAATGAGCAGTTCTTC.

The chain uses TRBV1 and TRBJ2-5. TRBV1 corresponds to a pseudogene. CDR3 length: 13 amino acids. The CDR3, as DNA: TGCACCAGCAGCCAAGATGACCGGGAGACCCAGTACTTC. It translates to CTSSQDDRETQYF.

The V and J genes are TRBV10-3 and TRBJ2-2; D gene uncertain. CDR3 length: 14 residues. V gave up 5 bases and J gave up 1 base, with 8 bases separating them. Germline CDR1 ENHRY, CDR2 SYGVKD. The CDR3 is CAISNNRNTGELFF. CDR3 sequence (DNA): TGTGCCATCAGTAATAACAGGAACACCGGGGAGCTGTTTTTT.

J is TRBJ2-1 and V is TRBV2; possible D gene TRBD1, 5 bases. V was clipped by 7 bases and J by 8 bases, with 9 bases between them. The CDR3 has 11 amino acids. Looked up from germline, CDR1 is SNHLY and CDR2 is FYNNEI. CDR3 sequence (DNA): TGTGCCAGCACCAGGGAAGATGAGCAGTTCTTC. This codes for CASTREDEQFF.

The V gene is TRBV14, the J gene TRBJ2-3; 8 bases fit TRBD2. V was pared by 2 bases and J by 5 bases, with 6 bases of the junction left unmatched. CDR1 and CDR2 from the germline V gene are SGHDN and FVKESK. CDR3 length: 15 amino acids. The CDR3 coding sequence is TGTGCCAGCAGCCAATTAGCGGGGATTGAAGATACGCAGTATTTT. Protein product: CASSQLAGIEDTQYF.

The chain uses TRBV11-2 and TRBJ1-2; 7 bases are shared with TRBD1. CDR3 length: 16 residues. Germline CDR1 SGHAT, CDR2 FQNNGV. With V trimmed by 1 base and J by 3 bases, 8 bases remained unmatched. The DNA for the CDR3 is TGTGCCAGCAGCTTAGTTGGCCAGGGGGTCGACTATGGCTACACCTTC. Translated: CASSLVGQGVDYGYTF.

This rearrangement joins TRBV30 to TRBJ2-2, with unresolved D. The length of the CDR3 is 14 residues. Per germline, CDR1 GTSNPN and CDR2 SVGIG (reference sequence). V shed 0 bases and J shed 4 bases, with 9 bases lying between them. The CDR3 here is CAWSVGIGTGELFF. CDR3 bases: TGTGCCTGGAGTGTTGGGATAGGCACCGGGGAGCTGTTTTTT.

A few counts support this clone. The chain combines TRBV30 with TRBJ2-3; a possible D gene is TRBD1 (5 bases). From germline, CDR1 is GTSNPN and CDR2 SVGIG (reference sequence). CDR3 length: 13 amino acids. Trimming stripped 2 bases from V and 4 bases from J, with 10 bases between. The CDR3 DNA follows: TGTGCCTGGAGTCAGGGTCCTCCAGATACGCAGTATTTT. This encodes CAWSQGPPDTQYF.

This chain links TRBV28 with TRBJ2-7, with a tentative D call TRBD2 (7 bases). V lost 4 bases and J lost 4, with 11 bases in between. Per germline, CDR1 MDHEN and CDR2 SYDVKM. CDR3 length: 13 residues. CDR3 protein: CASSWRGQYEQYF. CDR3 sequence (DNA): TGTGCCAGCAGTTGGCGGGGGCAGTACGAGCAGTACTTC.

This chain joins TRBV30 and TRBJ2-7; D is undetermined. From germline, CDR1 is GTSNPN and CDR2 SVGIG (reference sequence). V was pared by 1 base and J by 0 bases, with 4 bases between. There are 12 residues in the CDR3. CDR3 sequence: CAWSDTSYEQYF. The DNA of the CDR3 is TGTGCCTGGAGTGACACCTCCTACGAGCAGTACTTC.

V usage is TRBV29-1 and J usage is TRBJ1-1, with D possibly matching TRBD1 (5 bases). The CDR3 consists of 12 residues. V shed 3 bases and J shed 3 bases, with 8 bases lying between them. Germline V lookup: CDR1 SQVTM, CDR2 ANQGSEA. The CDR3 coding sequence is TGCAGCGTTGACACAGGCTACACTGAAGCTTTCTTT. Protein sequence: CSVDTGYTEAFF.

This clone was observed a few times. CDR3 bases: TGTGCCAGCATCGGCACCGATGAGCAGTTCTTC. Translation gives CASIGTDEQFF. The V gene is TRBV25-1, the J gene TRBJ2-1, with unresolved D. Germline V gene data show CDR1 as MGHDK and CDR2 as SYGVNS. Trimming left V 7 bases short and J 8 bases short, with 9 bases between. The CDR3 totals 11 residues. The full variable domain, with the rest looked up from reference TRBV25-1 and TRBJ2-1, is EADIYQTPRYLVIGTGKKITLECSQTMGHDKMYWYQQDPGMELHLIHYSYGVNSTEKGDLSSESTVSRIRTEHFPLTLESARPSHTSQYLCASIGTDEQFFGPGTRLTVL.

Only a few counts were recorded for this clone. The chain uses TRBV13 and TRBJ2-7; D perhaps matches TRBD2 (5 bases). The CDR3 has 17 amino acids. V lost 5 bases and J lost 0, with 20 bases in between. Per germline, CDR1 PRHDT and CDR2 FYEKMQ (reference sequence). This CDR3 reads CASSPPGRTPFSYEQYF. CDR3 DNA sequence: TGTGCCAGCAGCCCTCCGGGAAGGACCCCTTTCTCCTACGAGCAGTACTTC.

The rearrangement joins TRBV7-9 to TRBJ1-1; a weak D match, TRBD1 (6 bases). The CDR3 has 14 amino acids. V was trimmed by 2 bases and J by 11 bases, leaving 18 bases between them. The V gene's germline CDR1 is SEHNR and CDR2 FQNEAQ (reference sequence). The DNA of the CDR3 is TGTGCCAGCAGCTTACGCCGGGCAGGGGAGAACGCTTTCTTT. Protein product: CASSLRRAGENAFF.

This clone has only a few counts. The chain is built from TRBV5-1 and TRBJ2-5; no clear D. V lost 1 base, J lost 2 bases, and 9 bases lay in between. The CDR3 totals 14 residues. CDR1 is SGHRS, CDR2 YFSETQ, per germline. This CDR3 is CASSLMGNQETQYF. As DNA, the CDR3 is TGCGCCAGCAGCTTGATGGGTAATCAAGAGACCCAGTACTTC.